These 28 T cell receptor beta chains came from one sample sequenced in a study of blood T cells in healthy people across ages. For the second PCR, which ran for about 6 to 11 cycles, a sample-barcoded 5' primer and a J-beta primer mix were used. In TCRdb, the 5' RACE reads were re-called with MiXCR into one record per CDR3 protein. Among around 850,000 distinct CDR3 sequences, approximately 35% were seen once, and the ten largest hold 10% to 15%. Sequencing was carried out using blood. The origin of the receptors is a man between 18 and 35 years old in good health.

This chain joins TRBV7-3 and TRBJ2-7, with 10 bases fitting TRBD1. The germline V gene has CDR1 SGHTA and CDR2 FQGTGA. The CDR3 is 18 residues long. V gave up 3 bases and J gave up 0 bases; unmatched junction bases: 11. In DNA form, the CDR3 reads TGTGCCAGCAGCTTTAAGGTGACAGGGGGCCCTTTCTCCTACGAGCAGTACTTC. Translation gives CASSFKVTGGPFSYEQYF.

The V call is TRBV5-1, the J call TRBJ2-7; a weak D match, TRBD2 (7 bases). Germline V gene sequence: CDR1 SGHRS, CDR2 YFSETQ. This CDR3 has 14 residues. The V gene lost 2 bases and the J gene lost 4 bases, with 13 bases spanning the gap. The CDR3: CASSFNGGLYEQYF. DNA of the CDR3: TGCGCCAGCAGCTTTAACGGGGGGCTTTACGAGCAGTACTTC. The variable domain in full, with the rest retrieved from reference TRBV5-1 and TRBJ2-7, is KAGVTQTPRYLIKTRGQQVTLSCSPISGHRSVSWYQQTPGQGLQFLFEYFSETQRNKGNFPGRFSGRQFSNSRSEMNVSTLELGDSALYLCASSFNGGLYEQYFGPGTRLTVT.

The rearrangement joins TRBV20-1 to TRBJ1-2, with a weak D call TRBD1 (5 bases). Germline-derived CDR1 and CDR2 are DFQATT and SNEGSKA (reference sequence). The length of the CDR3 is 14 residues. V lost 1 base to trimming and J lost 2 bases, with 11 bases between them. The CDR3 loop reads CSARGGDSNYGYTF. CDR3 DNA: TGCAGTGCTAGAGGGGGCGACTCGAACTATGGCTACACCTTC.

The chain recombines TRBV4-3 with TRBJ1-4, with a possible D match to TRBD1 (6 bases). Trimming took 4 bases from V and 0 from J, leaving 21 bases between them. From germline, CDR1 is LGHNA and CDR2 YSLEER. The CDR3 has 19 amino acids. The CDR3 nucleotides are TGCGCCAGCAGCCCAGATCAGGGGACGGGTCTTGCAACTAATGAAAAACTGTTTTTT. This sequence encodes CASSPDQGTGLATNEKLFF.

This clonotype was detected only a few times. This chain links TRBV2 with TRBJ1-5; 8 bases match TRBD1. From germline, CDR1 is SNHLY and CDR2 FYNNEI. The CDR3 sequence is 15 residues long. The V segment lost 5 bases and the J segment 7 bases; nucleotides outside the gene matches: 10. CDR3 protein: CASSISGGLTQPQHF. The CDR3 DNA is TGTGCCAGCAGTATTTCAGGGGGCTTAACCCAGCCCCAGCATTTT.

The CDR3 reads CASSLAGLSTDTQYF. The CDR3 DNA reads as TGTGCCAGCAGCTTAGCCGGGTTGAGCACAGATACGCAGTATTTT. This chain uses TRBV7-2 with TRBJ2-3; no definite D call. CDR1 is SGHTA and CDR2 is FQGNSA in the germline V gene. The CDR3 sequence is 15 residues long. With 0 bases removed from V and 0 bases from J, the gap between germline ends came to 7 bases.

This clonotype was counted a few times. The CDR3 sequence: CSARDSRVEAFF. CDR3 bases: TGCAGCGCCCGGGACAGCAGGGTCGAAGCTTTCTTT. The chain employs TRBV29-1 and TRBJ1-1; 7 nucleotides align to TRBD1. V lost 7 bases, J lost 8 bases, and 10 bases stayed unmatched. In germline, CDR1 is SQVTM, CDR2 ANQGSEA. The CDR3 length is 12 residues.

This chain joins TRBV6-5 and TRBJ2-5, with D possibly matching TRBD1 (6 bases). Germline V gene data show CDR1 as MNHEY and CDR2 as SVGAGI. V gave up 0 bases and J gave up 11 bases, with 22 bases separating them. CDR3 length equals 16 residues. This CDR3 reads CASSYSRGTNYNEQYF. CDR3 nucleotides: TGTGCCAGCAGTTACTCGAGGGGGACCAACTACAATGAGCAGTACTTC.

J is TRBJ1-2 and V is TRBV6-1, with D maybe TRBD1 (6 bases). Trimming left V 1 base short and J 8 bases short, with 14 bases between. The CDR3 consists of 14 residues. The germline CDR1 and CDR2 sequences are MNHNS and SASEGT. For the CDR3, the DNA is TGTGCCAGCAGTGAAGGGGTCCAGGGGCGAGGCTACACCTTC. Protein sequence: CASSEGVQGRGYTF.

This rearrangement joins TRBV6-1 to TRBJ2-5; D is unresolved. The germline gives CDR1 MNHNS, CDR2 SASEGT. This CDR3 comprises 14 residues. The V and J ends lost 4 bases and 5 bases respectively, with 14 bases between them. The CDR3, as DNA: TGTGCCAGCAGTGCGGCCCGGCCGTCGGAGACCCAGTACTTC. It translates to CASSAARPSETQYF.

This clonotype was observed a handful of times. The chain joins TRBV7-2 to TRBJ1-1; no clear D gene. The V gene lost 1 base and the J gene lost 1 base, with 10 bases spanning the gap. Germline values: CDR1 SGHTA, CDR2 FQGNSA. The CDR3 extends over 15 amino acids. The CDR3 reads CASSLVGEGNTEAFF. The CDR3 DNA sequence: TGTGCCAGCAGCTTAGTTGGGGAGGGGAACACTGAAGCTTTCTTT.

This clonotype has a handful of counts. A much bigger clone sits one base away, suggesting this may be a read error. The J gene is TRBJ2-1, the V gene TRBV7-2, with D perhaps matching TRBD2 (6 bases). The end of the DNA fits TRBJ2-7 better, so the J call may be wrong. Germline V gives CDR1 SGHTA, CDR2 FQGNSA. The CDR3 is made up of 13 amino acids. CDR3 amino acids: CASGRRGYNEQYF. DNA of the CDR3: TGTGCCAGCGGAAGGCGGGGATACAATGAGCAGTACTTC.

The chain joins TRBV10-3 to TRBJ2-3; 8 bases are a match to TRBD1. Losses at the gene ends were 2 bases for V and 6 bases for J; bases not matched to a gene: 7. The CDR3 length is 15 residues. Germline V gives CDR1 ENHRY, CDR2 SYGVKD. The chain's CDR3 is CAISEERQGADTQYF. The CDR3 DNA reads TGTGCCATCAGTGAGGAACGTCAGGGGGCGGATACGCAGTATTTT.

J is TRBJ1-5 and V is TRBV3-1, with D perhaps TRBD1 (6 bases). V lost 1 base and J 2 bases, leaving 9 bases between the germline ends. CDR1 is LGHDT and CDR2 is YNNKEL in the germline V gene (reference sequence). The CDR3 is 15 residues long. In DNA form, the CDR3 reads TGTGCCAGCAGCCAAGGACAGGTGGGCAATCAGCCCCAGCATTTT. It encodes CASSQGQVGNQPQHF.

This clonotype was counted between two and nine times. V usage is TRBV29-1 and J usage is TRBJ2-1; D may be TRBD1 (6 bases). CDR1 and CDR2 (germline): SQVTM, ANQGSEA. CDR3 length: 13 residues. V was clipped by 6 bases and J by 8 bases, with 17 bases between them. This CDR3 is CSVAGQQVHEQFF. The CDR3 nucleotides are TGCAGCGTCGCTGGACAGCAGGTACATGAGCAGTTCTTC.

The CDR3 sequence is CASSLSPARTGGSVTKNIQYF. CDR3 DNA: TGCGCCAGCAGCCTTTCCCCCGCCCGGACAGGGGGCAGCGTGACCAAAAACATTCAGTACTTC. The rearrangement joins TRBV5-1 to TRBJ2-5; TRBD1 matches at 11 bases. The DNA matches TRBJ2-4 better at its end, which makes the J call doubtful. Germline-derived CDR1 and CDR2 are SGHRS and YFSETQ. This CDR3 is built from 21 residues.

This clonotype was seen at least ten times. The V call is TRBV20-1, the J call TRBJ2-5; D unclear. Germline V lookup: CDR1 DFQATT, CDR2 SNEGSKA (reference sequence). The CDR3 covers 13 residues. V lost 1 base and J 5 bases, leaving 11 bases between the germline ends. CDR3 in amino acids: CSARGSHRETQYF. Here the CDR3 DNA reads TGCAGTGCTAGAGGCAGTCATAGGGAGACCCAGTACTTC.

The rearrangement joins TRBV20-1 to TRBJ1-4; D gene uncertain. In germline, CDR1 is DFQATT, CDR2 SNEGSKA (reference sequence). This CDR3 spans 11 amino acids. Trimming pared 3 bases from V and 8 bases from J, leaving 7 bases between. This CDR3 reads CSARLGEKLFF. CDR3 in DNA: TGCAGTGCTAGGTTAGGAGAAAAACTGTTTTTT.

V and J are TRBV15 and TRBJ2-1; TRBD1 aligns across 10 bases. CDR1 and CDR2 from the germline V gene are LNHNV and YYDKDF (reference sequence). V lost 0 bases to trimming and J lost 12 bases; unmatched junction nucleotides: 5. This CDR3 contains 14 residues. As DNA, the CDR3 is TGTGCCACCAGCAGAGATAGGACAGGGGGAGGGCAGTTCTTC. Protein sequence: CATSRDRTGGGQFF. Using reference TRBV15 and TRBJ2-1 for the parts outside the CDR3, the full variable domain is DAMVIQNPRYQVTQFGKPVTLSCSQTLNHNVMYWYQQKSSQAPKLLFHYYDKDFNNEADTPDNFQSRRPNTSFCFLDIRSPGLGDTAMYLCATSRDRTGGGQFFGPGTRLTVL.

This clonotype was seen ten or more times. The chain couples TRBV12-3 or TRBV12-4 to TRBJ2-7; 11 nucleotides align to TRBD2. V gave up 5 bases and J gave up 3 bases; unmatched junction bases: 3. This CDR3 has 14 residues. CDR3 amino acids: CASSPTSGGYEQYF. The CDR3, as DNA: TGTGCCAGCAGTCCAACTAGCGGGGGCTACGAGCAGTACTTC.

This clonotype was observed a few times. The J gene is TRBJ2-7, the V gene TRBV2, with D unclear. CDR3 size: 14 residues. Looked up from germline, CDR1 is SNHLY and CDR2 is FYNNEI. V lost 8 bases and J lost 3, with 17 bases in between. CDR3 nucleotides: TGTGCCAGCTACCCTGATAAGACAAGCTACGAGCAGTACTTC. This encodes CASYPDKTSYEQYF.

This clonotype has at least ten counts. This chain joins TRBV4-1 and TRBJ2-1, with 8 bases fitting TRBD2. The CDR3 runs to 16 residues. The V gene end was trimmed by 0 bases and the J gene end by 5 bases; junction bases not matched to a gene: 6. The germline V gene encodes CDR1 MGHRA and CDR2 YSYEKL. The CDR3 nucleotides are TGCGCCAGCAGCCAAGAGGGTAGCGGGGCTGACAATGAGCAGTTCTTC. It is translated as CASSQEGSGADNEQFF.

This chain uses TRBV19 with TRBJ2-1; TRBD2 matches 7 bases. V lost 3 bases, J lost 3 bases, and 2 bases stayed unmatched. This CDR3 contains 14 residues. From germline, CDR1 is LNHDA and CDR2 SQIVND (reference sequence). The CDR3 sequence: CASSIAGDYNEQFF. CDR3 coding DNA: TGTGCCAGTAGTATTGCGGGGGACTACAATGAGCAGTTCTTC.

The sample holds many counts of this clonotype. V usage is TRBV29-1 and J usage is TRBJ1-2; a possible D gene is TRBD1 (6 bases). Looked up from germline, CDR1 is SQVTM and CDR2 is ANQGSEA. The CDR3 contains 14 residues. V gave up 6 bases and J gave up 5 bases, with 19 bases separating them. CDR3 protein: CSVSLVGARYGYTF. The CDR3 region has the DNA TGCAGCGTCTCCCTCGTGGGGGCGCGGTATGGCTACACCTTC.

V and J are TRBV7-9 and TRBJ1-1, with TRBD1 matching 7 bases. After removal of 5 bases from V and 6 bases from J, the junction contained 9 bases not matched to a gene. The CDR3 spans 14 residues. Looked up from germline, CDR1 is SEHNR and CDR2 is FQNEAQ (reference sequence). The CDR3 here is CASSDRTGNAEAFF. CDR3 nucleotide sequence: TGTGCCAGCAGCGACCGGACAGGAAACGCTGAAGCTTTCTTT.

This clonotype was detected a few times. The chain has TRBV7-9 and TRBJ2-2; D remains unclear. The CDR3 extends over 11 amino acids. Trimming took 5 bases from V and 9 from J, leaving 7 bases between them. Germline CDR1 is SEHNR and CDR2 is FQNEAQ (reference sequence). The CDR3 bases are TGTGCCAGCAGCGTCGAGCGGGAGCTGTTTTTT. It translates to CASSVERELFF.

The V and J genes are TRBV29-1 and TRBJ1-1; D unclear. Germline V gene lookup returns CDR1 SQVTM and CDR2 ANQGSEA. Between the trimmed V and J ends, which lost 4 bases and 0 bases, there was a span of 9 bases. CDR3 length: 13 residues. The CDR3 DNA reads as TGCAGCGTTGGGTCGCAGATGAACACTGAAGCTTTCTTT. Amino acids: CSVGSQMNTEAFF.

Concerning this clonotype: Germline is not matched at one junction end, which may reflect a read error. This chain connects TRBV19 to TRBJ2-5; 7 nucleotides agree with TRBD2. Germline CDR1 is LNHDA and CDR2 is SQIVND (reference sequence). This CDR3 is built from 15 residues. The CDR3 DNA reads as TGTGCCGGTAGTATAAGGGTAGCGGGCATCGAGACCCAGTACTTC. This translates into CAGSIRVAGIETQYF.